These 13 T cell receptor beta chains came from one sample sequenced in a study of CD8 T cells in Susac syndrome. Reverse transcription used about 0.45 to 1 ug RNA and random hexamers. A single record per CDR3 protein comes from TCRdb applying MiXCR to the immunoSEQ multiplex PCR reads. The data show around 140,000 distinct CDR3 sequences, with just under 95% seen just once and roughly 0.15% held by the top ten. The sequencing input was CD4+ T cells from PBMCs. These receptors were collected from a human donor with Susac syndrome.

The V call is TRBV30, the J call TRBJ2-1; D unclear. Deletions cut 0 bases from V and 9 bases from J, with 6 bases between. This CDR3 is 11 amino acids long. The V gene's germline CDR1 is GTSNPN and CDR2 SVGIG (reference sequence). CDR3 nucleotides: TGTGCCTGGAGTGTACCTGGTGAGCAGTTCTTC. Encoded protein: CAWSVPGEQFF.

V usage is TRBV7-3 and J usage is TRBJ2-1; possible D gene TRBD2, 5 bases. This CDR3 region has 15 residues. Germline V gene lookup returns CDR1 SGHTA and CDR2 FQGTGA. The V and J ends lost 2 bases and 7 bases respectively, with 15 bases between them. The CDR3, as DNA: TGTGCCAGCAGCTTAGCGGGTTCCGTTGGGAATGAGCAGTTCTTC. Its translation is CASSLAGSVGNEQFF.

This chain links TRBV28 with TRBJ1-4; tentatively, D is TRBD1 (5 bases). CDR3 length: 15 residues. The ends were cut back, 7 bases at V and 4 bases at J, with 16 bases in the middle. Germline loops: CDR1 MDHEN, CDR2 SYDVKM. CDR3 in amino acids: CASTLGAQGNEKLFF. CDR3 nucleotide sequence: TGTGCCAGCACCCTCGGGGCGCAGGGTAATGAAAAACTGTTTTTT.

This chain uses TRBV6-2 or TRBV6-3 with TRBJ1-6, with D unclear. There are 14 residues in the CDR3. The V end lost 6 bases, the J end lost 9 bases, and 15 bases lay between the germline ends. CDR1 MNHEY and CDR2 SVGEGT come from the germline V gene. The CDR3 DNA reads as TGTGCCAGCAGCAAAGGACCTGGGAGTTCACCCCTCCACTTT. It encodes CASSKGPGSSPLHF.

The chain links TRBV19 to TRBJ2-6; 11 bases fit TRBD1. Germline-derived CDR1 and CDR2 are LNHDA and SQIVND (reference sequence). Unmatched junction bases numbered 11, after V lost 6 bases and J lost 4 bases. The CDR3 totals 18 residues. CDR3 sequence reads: CASSPTRDRGSGANVLTF. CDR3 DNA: TGTGCCAGTAGCCCCACCCGGGACAGGGGGAGCGGGGCCAACGTCCTGACTTTC.

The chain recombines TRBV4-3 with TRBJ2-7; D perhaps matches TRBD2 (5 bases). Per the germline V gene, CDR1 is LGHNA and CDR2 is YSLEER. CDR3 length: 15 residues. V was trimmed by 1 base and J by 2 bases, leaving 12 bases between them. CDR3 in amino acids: CASSQGLSKTYEQYF. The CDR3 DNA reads TGCGCCAGCAGCCAAGGACTATCCAAGACCTACGAGCAGTACTTC.

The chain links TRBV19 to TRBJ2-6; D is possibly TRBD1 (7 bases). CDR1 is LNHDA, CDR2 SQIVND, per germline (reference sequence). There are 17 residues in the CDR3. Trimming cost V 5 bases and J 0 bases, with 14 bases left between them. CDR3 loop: CASSPRQGGSGANVLTF. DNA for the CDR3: TGTGCCAGTAGTCCCCGACAGGGAGGCTCTGGGGCCAACGTCCTGACTTTC.

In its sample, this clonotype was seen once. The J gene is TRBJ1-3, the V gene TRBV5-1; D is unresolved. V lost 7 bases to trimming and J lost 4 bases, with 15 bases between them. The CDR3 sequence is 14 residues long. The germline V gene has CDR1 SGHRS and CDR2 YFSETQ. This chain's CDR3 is CASSSGGIGNTIYF. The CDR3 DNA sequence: TGCGCCAGCTCCTCGGGAGGGATCGGAAACACCATATATTTT.

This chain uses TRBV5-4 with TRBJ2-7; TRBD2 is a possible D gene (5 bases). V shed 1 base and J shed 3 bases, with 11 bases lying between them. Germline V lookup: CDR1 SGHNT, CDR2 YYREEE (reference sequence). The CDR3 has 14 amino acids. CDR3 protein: CASSLLGAGYEQYF. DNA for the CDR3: TGTGCCAGCAGCTTGCTGGGCGCGGGCTACGAGCAGTACTTC.

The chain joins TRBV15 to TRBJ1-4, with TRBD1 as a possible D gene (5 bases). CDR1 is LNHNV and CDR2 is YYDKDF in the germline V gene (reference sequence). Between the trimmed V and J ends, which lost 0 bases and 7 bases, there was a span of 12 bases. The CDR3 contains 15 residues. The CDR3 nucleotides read TGTGCCACCAGCAGAGATCGGGGGTCTCGTGAAAAACTGTTTTTT. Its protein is CATSRDRGSREKLFF.

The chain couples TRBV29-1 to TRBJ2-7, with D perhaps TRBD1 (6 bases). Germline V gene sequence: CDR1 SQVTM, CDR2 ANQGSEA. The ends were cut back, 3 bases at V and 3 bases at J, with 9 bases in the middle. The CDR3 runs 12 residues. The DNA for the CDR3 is TGCAGCGTTGAGGACAGTATCTACGAGCAGTACTTC. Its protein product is CSVEDSIYEQYF.

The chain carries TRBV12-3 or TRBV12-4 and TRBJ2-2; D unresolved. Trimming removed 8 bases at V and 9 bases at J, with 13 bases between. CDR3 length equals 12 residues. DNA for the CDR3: TGTGCCAGCGCCGGCGACGTTCGGGAGCTGTTTTTT. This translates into CASAGDVRELFF.

The CDR3 loop is CSVDSGQETQYF. The CDR3, as DNA: TGCAGCGTTGATAGCGGCCAAGAGACCCAGTACTTC. The V gene is TRBV29-1, the J gene TRBJ2-5, with a possible D match to TRBD2 (6 bases). Germline CDR1 and CDR2: SQVTM and ANQGSEA. V lost 3 bases and J 1 base, leaving 6 bases between the germline ends. The CDR3 extends over 12 amino acids.